Given below is one T cell receptor (beta chain) in context. Germline V gene data show CDR1 as SGHAT and CDR2 as FQNNGV. Trimming left V 3 bases short and J 3 bases short, with 26 bases between. The CDR3 sequence is 19 residues long. The data stem from a study of CD8+CD57+ T cells in acquired aplastic anemia. TCR beta VDJ and CDR3 were profiled, and genomic DNA was the template. TCRdb redid the calling of the reads with MiXCR, one entry per CDR3 protein. Of 450,000 to 600,000 distinct CDR3 sequences in the sample, roughly 34% were seen once. The authors sequenced patients whose flow cytometry had shown CD8+CD57+ cell expansion. Receipt of therapy had not occurred in any patient by the time of blood sampling.

V usage is TRBV11-2 and J usage is TRBJ1-2, with D perhaps TRBD1 (5 bases). This receptor was taken from a human donor with aplastic anemia. The sequenced sample was sorted CD4+, CD8+, or CD8+CD57+ T cells (not recorded which) from PBMCs. For the CDR3, the DNA is TGTGCCAGCAGCTTCGGGGCGCGTTGGTGGGGCAGGGACGACTATGGCTACACCTTC. It yields the protein CASSFGARWWGRDDYGYTF.